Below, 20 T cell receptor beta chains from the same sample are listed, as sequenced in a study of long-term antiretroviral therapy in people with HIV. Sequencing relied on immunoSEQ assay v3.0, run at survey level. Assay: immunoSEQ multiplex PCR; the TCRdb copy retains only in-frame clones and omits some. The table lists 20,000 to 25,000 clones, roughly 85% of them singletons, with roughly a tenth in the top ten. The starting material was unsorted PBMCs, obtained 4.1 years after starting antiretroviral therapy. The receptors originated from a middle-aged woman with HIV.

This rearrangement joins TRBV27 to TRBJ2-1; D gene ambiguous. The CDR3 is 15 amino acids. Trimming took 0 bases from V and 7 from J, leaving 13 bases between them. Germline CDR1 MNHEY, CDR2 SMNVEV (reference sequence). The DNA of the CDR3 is TGTGCCAGCAGTTTATCAGGGATCGGTACAAATGAGCAGTTCTTC. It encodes CASSLSGIGTNEQFF.

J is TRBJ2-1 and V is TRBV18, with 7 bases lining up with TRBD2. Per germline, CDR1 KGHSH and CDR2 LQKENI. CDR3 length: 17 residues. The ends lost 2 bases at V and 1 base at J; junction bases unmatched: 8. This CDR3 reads CASSPFESGGSYNEQFF. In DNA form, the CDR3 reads TGTGCCAGCTCACCATTCGAGTCCGGGGGGTCCTACAATGAGCAGTTCTTC.

CDR3: CASSSWGSGREGTDTQYF. The CDR3 nucleotides read TGCGCCAGCAGCTCATGGGGTAGCGGGAGAGAGGGCACAGATACGCAGTATTTT. The chain combines TRBV5-1 with TRBJ2-3; TRBD2 matches 9 bases. CDR1 is SGHRS and CDR2 is YFSETQ in the germline V gene. The CDR3 covers 18 residues. The trim removed 3 bases at V and 1 base at J, leaving 12 bases unmatched.

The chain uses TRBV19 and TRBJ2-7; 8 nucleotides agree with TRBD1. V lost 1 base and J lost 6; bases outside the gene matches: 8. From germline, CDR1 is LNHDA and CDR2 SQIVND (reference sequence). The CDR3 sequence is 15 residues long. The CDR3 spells CASSIGDRGLAEQYF. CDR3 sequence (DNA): TGTGCCAGTAGTATAGGAGACAGGGGTTTAGCCGAGCAGTACTTC.

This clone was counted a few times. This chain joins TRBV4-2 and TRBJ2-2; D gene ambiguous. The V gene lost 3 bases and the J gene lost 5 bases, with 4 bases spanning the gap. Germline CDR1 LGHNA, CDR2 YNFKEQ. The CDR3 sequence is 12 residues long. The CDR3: CASSQGTGELFF. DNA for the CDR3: TGTGCCAGCAGCCAGGGAACCGGGGAGCTGTTTTTT.

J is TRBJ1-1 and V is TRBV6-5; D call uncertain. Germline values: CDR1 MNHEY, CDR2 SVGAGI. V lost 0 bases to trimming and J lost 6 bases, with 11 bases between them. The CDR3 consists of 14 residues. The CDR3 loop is CASSYSAARAEAFF. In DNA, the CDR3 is TGTGCCAGCAGTTACTCGGCTGCTCGGGCTGAAGCTTTCTTT.

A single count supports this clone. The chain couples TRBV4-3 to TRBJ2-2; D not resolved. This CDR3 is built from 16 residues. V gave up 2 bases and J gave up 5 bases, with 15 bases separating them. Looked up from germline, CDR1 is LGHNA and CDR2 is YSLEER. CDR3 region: CASSQLLGSGTGELFF. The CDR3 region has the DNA TGCGCCAGCAGCCAATTACTGGGGTCCGGGACCGGGGAGCTGTTTTTT.

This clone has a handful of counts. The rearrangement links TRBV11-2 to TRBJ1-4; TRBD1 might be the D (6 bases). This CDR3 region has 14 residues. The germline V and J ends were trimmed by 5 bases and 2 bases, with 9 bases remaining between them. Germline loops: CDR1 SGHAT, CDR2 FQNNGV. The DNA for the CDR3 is TGTGCCAGCAGCCTGGACAGCACTAATGAAAAACTGTTTTTT. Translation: CASSLDSTNEKLFF.

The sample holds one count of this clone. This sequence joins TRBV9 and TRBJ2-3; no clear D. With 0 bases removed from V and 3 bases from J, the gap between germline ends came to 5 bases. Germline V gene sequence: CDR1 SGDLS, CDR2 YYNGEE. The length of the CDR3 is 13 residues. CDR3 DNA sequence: TGTGCCAGCAGCGTAGGAACAACAGATACGCAGTATTTT. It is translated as CASSVGTTDTQYF.

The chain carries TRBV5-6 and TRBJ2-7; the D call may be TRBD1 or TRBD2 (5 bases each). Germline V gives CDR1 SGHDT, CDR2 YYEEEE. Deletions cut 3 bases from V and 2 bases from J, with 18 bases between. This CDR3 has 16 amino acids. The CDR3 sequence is CASSSISGTQAYEQYF. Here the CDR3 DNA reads TGTGCCAGCAGCTCCATCTCCGGGACCCAAGCCTACGAGCAGTACTTC.

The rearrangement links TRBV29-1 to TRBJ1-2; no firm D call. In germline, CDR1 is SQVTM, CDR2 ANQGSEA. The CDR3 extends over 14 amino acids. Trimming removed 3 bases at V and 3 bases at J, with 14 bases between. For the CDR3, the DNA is TGCAGCGTTGAGAGCGCCCAAAGGGACTATGGCTACACCTTC. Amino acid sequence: CSVESAQRDYGYTF.

The CDR3 protein is CASSSGDLGPLSGYIQYF. CDR3 DNA: TGTGCCAGCAGCTCAGGGGATTTGGGACCCCTCTCGGGCTACATTCAGTACTTC. The chain links TRBV11-2 to TRBJ2-4; TRBD1 might be the D (6 bases). Per the germline V gene, CDR1 is SGHAT and CDR2 is FQNNGV. Trimming pared 4 bases from V and 8 bases from J, leaving 27 bases between. The CDR3 is 18 residues long.

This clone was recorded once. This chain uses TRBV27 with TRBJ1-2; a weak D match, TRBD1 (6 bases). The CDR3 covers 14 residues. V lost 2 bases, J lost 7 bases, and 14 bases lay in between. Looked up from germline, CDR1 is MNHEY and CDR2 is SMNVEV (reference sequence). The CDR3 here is CASSLIGQGTGYTF. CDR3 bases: TGTGCCAGCAGTTTAATCGGGCAGGGGACTGGCTACACCTTC.

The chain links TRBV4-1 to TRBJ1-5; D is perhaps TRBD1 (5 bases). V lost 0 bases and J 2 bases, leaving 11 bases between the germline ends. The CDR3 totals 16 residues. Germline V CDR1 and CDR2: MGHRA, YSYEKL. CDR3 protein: CASSQDGRGRNQPQHF. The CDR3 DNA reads TGCGCCAGCAGCCAAGACGGTAGGGGTCGCAATCAGCCCCAGCATTTT.

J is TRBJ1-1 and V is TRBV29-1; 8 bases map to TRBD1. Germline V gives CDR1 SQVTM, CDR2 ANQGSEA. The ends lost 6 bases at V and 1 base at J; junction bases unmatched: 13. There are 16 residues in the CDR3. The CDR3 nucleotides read TGCAGCGTAGCCGGACAGGGCGGATTCTCGAACACTGAAGCTTTCTTT. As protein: CSVAGQGGFSNTEAFF.

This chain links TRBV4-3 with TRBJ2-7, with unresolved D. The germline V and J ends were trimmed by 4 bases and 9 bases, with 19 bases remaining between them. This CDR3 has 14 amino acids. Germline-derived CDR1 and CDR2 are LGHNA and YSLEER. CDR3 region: CASSPTGPPTVQYF. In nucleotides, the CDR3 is TGCGCCAGCAGCCCTACCGGCCCCCCAACTGTGCAGTACTTC.

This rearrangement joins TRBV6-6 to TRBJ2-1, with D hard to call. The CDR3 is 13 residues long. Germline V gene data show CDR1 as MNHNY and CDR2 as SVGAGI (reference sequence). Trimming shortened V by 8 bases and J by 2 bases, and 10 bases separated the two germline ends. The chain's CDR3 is CASGRVPYNEQFF. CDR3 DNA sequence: TGTGCCAGCGGAAGAGTCCCCTACAATGAGCAGTTCTTC.

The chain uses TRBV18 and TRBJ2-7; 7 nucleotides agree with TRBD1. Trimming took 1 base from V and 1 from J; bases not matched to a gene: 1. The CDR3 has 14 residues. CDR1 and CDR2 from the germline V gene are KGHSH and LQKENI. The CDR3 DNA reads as TGTGCCAGCTCACCACGGGACAGATCCTACGAGCAGTACTTC. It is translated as CASSPRDRSYEQYF.

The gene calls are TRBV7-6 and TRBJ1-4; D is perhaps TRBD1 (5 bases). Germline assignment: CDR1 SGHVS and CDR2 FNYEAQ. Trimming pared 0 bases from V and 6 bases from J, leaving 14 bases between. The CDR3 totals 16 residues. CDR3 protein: CASSLASSGEDEKLFF. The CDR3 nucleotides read TGTGCCAGCAGCTTAGCGTCATCGGGGGAGGATGAAAAACTGTTTTTT. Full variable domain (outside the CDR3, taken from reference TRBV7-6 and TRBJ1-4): GAGVSQSPRYKVTKRGQDVALRCDPISGHVSLYWYRQALGQGPEFLTYFNYEAQQDKSGLPNDRFSAERPEGSISTLTIQRTEQRDSAMYRCASSLASSGEDEKLFFGSGTQLSVL.

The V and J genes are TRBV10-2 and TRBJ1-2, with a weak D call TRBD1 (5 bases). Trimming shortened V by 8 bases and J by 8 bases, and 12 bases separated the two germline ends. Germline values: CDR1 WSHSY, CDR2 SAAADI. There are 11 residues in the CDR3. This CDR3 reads CASGGGGGYTF. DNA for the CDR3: TGCGCCAGCGGCGGGGGAGGCGGCTACACCTTC.